This T cell receptor beta chain was sequenced during a study of blood T cell repertoires in COVID-19. Overall study context: The analysed material was cDNA or gDNA that came from T cells, B-cell-depleted T cells, or PBMCs.

Sequenced by immunoSEQ multiplex PCR; TCRdb stores in-frame clones only, minus some. The repertoire holds some 340,000 clones, with roughly nine tenths as singletons. Researchers sorted participants into cohorts using their self-reported clinical history. Individuals in the exposed group had encountered a COVID-19 case within 2 weeks preceding study entry. Trimming shortened V by 5 bases and J by 0 bases, and 17 bases separated the two germline ends. From germline, CDR1 is MNHEY and CDR2 SMNVEV (reference sequence). The CDR3 extends over 17 amino acids. This receptor was taken from a woman between 25 and 40 years old who had been exposed to COVID-19. The source material was PBMCs or T cells enriched from blood (not recorded which). The V gene is TRBV27, the J gene TRBJ1-3; D is uncertain. Here the CDR3 DNA reads TGTGCCAGCAGTCCAAAAGACGCGGCTCTCTCTGGAAACACCATATATTTT. Amino acids: CASSPKDAALSGNTIYF.